This entry lists 29 T cell receptor beta chains sequenced from one sample in a study of regulatory T cells in long-lasting Graves disease. Time point here: persistent/refractory GD, antithyroid drugs over 5 years with positive TRAb. PBMCs were the source of the RNA used for TCR sequencing. CDR3-region Arm-PCR and iRepertoire HTBI primers produced the TCR beta libraries. TCRdb used MiXCR to reprocess the multiplex PCR reads, holding one entry per CDR3 protein. The table records a few hundred thousand distinct CDR3 sequences, roughly 23% of them present only once. Sequenced here: peripheral blood mononuclear cells (PBMCs), sampled when the disease was refractory, from a patient treated with antithyroid drugs. These receptors all stem from a female donor with Graves disease.

This clonotype was detected ten times or more. The rearrangement links TRBV28 to TRBJ1-1; the match to TRBD1 covers 11 bases. J gave up 4 bases and V 7 bases, and 5 bases lay outside the gene matches. The CDR3 consists of 14 residues. Germline values: CDR1 MDHEN, CDR2 SYDVKM. CDR3 region: CASIPGTGGTEAFF. DNA for the CDR3: TGTGCCAGCATTCCCGGGACAGGGGGCACTGAAGCTTTCTTT.

This clonotype was counted ten times or more. The V and J genes are TRBV6-1 and TRBJ1-2; TRBD1 aligns across 8 bases. Germline V CDR1 and CDR2: MNHNS, SASEGT. CDR3 size: 13 residues. V was clipped by 4 bases and J by 8 bases; unmatched bases: 6. In DNA form, the CDR3 reads TGTGCCAGCAGTGTACGGACAGGGTACGGCTACACCTTC. Protein product: CASSVRTGYGYTF.

At least ten counts were recorded for this clonotype. The chain is built from TRBV10-3 and TRBJ1-1, with a tentative D call TRBD1 (6 bases). CDR1 is ENHRY and CDR2 is SYGVKD in the germline V gene. The CDR3 loop spans 13 amino acids. V lost 8 bases to trimming and J lost 3 bases, with 13 bases between them. The CDR3 sequence is CAISGGGDTEAFF. DNA for the CDR3: TGTGCCATCTCCGGAGGGGGAGACACTGAAGCTTTCTTT.

The chain joins TRBV28 to TRBJ2-7, with D perhaps TRBD2 (6 bases). The CDR3 is made up of 16 amino acids. The V end lost 0 bases, the J end lost 4 bases, and 16 bases lay between the germline ends. Germline values: CDR1 MDHEN, CDR2 SYDVKM. The DNA for the CDR3 is TGTGCCAGCAGTTTATGGGGAGCGGGCTCAGGGTACGAGCAGTACTTC. Translated, it gives CASSLWGAGSGYEQYF.

This clonotype was counted between two and nine times. The rearrangement joins TRBV29-1 to TRBJ2-2, with D possibly being TRBD1 (5 bases). The length of the CDR3 is 14 residues. Trimming took off 4 bases at V and 4 bases at J, with 13 bases between the two ends. Germline CDR1 and CDR2: SQVTM and ANQGSEA. Written as DNA, the CDR3 is TGCAGCGTTGGAATTGCAGGGTTCACCGGGGAGCTGTTTTTT. This codes for CSVGIAGFTGELFF.

This clonotype was picked up a small number of times. The rearrangement joins TRBV7-9 to TRBJ2-3; D unresolved. The CDR3 length is 16 residues. Trimming pared 6 bases from V and 0 bases from J, leaving 16 bases between. Germline V gene data show CDR1 as SEHNR and CDR2 as FQNEAQ (reference sequence). The CDR3 sequence: CASRNRATSSTDTQYF. Written as DNA, the CDR3 is TGTGCCAGCAGGAATAGGGCCACCTCTAGCACAGATACGCAGTATTTT.

This clonotype came up many times. V and J are TRBV20-1 and TRBJ2-7; 9 bases match TRBD2. Unmatched junction bases numbered 8, after V lost 5 bases and J lost 6 bases. The CDR3 is made up of 13 amino acids. Germline V gene data show CDR1 as DFQATT and CDR2 as SNEGSKA (reference sequence). Written as DNA, the CDR3 is TGCAGTGCTTCGCTAGCGGGGAATGGCGAGCAGTACTTC. As protein: CSASLAGNGEQYF.

The rearrangement joins TRBV6-2 or TRBV6-3 to TRBJ2-7; the D gene is possibly TRBD1 (5 bases). Trimming cost V 6 bases and J 0 bases, with 21 bases left between them. Germline V gene sequence: CDR1 MNHEY, CDR2 SVGEGT. This CDR3 is 17 amino acids long. CDR3 DNA sequence: TGTGCCAGCAGCAGCGACTTGACCACAGGCTTCTCCTACGAGCAGTACTTC. Its translation: CASSSDLTTGFSYEQYF.

This clonotype appeared many times. This chain joins TRBV28 and TRBJ2-7, with 8 bases lining up with TRBD1. With V trimmed by 3 bases and J by 7 bases, 8 bases remained unmatched. The CDR3 covers 14 residues. Germline CDR1 and CDR2: MDHEN and SYDVKM. CDR3 DNA sequence: TGTGCCAGCAGTTTTTCCCCGACAGGGGATGAGCAGTACTTC. Residues: CASSFSPTGDEQYF. Supplemented by reference TRBV28 and TRBJ2-7, the full variable domain reads DVKVTQSSRYLVKRTGEKVFLECVQDMDHENMFWYRQDPGLGLRLIYFSYDVKMKEKGDIPEGYSVSREKKERFSLILESASTNQTSMYLCASSFSPTGDEQYFGPGTRLTVT.

This clonotype was seen many times. This chain links TRBV27 with TRBJ2-2, with D tentatively TRBD2 (5 bases). The length of the CDR3 is 15 residues. Trimming left V 6 bases short and J 4 bases short, with 15 bases between. CDR1 is MNHEY, CDR2 SMNVEV, per germline (reference sequence). The CDR3 region is CASSPTTTGTGELFF. DNA for the CDR3: TGTGCCAGCAGCCCGACTACCACGGGCACCGGGGAGCTGTTTTTT.

This chain links TRBV3-1 with TRBJ2-5; no reliable D call. Trimming shortened V by 1 base and J by 0 bases, and 9 bases separated the two germline ends. This CDR3 spans 15 amino acids. The V gene's germline CDR1 is LGHDT and CDR2 YNNKEL (reference sequence). In nucleotides, the CDR3 is TGTGCCAGCAGCCAAGGTAACCTTTACCAAGAGACCCAGTACTTC. As protein: CASSQGNLYQETQYF.

This clonotype was seen a handful of times. The rearrangement joins TRBV4-1 to TRBJ2-5, with TRBD2 matching over 9 bases. Per germline, CDR1 MGHRA and CDR2 YSYEKL. V was pared by 5 bases and J by 2 bases, with 9 bases of the junction left unmatched. CDR3 length: 16 amino acids. CDR3 sequence reads: CASSSGPSGNQETQYF. CDR3 DNA sequence: TGCGCCAGCAGCTCTGGACCTAGCGGGAATCAAGAGACCCAGTACTTC.

CDR3 in amino acids: CASSSQTGENSPLHF. In DNA, the CDR3 is TGTGCCAGCAGCTCTCAGACAGGGGAAAATTCACCCCTCCACTTT. The gene calls are TRBV7-9 and TRBJ1-6; 8 bases are shared with TRBD1. The germline gives CDR1 SEHNR, CDR2 FQNEAQ (reference sequence). The V gene end was trimmed by 4 bases and the J gene end by 7 bases; junction bases not matched to a gene: 6. The CDR3 length is 15 residues.

This clonotype was seen many times. V is TRBV20-1 and J is TRBJ1-5; TRBD1 is a possible D gene (5 bases). CDR1 and CDR2 (germline): DFQATT, SNEGSKA (reference sequence). V shed 3 bases and J shed 5 bases, with 14 bases lying between them. The CDR3 covers 14 residues. CDR3: CSASRPGGDQPQHF. Written as DNA, the CDR3 is TGCAGTGCTAGCCGGCCTGGAGGGGATCAGCCCCAGCATTTT.

This clonotype was picked up a small number of times. This chain joins TRBV29-1 and TRBJ2-5, with D possibly matching TRBD1 (6 bases). Germline V gene lookup returns CDR1 SQVTM and CDR2 ANQGSEA. Trimming took off 7 bases at V and 3 bases at J, with 12 bases between the two ends. There are 12 residues in the CDR3. The CDR3 sequence is CSASGTKETQYF. The CDR3 region has the DNA TGCAGCGCTTCCGGGACAAAAGAGACCCAGTACTTC.

This clonotype occurred a few times. The V gene is TRBV28, the J gene TRBJ1-5, with D possibly being TRBD1 (5 bases). This CDR3 is 12 amino acids long. CDR1 MDHEN and CDR2 SYDVKM come from the germline V gene. The germline V and J ends were trimmed by 7 bases and 8 bases, with 12 bases remaining between them. The CDR3 here is CASMGTGKPQHF. Here the CDR3 DNA reads TGTGCCAGCATGGGGACCGGCAAGCCCCAGCATTTT.

This chain connects TRBV7-2 to TRBJ1-5; D is unresolved. The CDR3 totals 13 residues. Trimming removed 5 bases from V and 5 bases from J, with 10 bases in between. CDR1 and CDR2 (germline): SGHTA, FQGNSA. DNA of the CDR3: TGTGCCAGCAGCCAGCTGGGTTATCAGCCCCAGCATTTT. It is translated as CASSQLGYQPQHF.

This clonotype was observed a few times. CDR3: CASSLSPTSTNTGELFF. CDR3 nucleotides: TGTGCCAGCAGCTTAAGTCCAACGTCTACGAACACCGGGGAGCTGTTTTTT. The chain uses TRBV7-3 and TRBJ2-2; D remains ambiguous. Germline CDR1 SGHTA, CDR2 FQGTGA. The CDR3 loop spans 17 amino acids. V lost 1 base and J lost 0, with 12 bases in between.

This clonotype was seen many times. CDR3 DNA sequence: TGTGCCAGCAGCTTGGGACTAGCGGGAGGAGAGACCCAGTACTTC. It translates to CASSLGLAGGETQYF. The chain is built from TRBV12-3 or TRBV12-4 and TRBJ2-5; TRBD2 matches 15 bases. V gave up 6 bases and J gave up 4 bases; unmatched junction bases: 3. The CDR3 is 15 amino acids.

This clonotype appeared many times. This sequence joins TRBV6-5 and TRBJ2-7; a possible D gene is TRBD2 (6 bases). This CDR3 is built from 14 residues. Germline V gene data show CDR1 as MNHEY and CDR2 as SVGAGI. Trimming took off 2 bases at V and 5 bases at J, with 13 bases between the two ends. In DNA form, the CDR3 reads TGTGCCAGCAGTTACCTAGCGTTCCCCGACGAGCAGTACTTC. Residues: CASSYLAFPDEQYF.

Of note for this clonotype: This may stem from a read error, because a much larger clone lies one nucleotide away. V usage is TRBV28 and J usage is TRBJ2-1, with 9 bases matching TRBD1. This CDR3 has 14 residues. From germline, CDR1 is MDHEN and CDR2 SYDVKM. CDR3 sequence reads: CASSPGQGYNEQSF. The DNA for the CDR3 is TGTGCCAGCAGTCCGGGACAGGGTTACAATGAGCAGTCCTTC.

This clonotype was picked up many times. This sequence joins TRBV28 and TRBJ1-2; 11 nucleotides line up with TRBD1. The V gene's germline CDR1 is MDHEN and CDR2 SYDVKM. The CDR3 extends over 14 amino acids. V was clipped by 5 bases and J by 3 bases; unmatched bases: 2. The chain's CDR3 is CASSQGQGDYGYTF. DNA for the CDR3: TGTGCCAGCAGTCAGGGACAGGGGGACTATGGCTACACCTTC.

About this clonotype itself: A single base separates this from a much larger clone, so it may be a read error. The chain has TRBV29-1 and TRBJ2-5; 8 nucleotides align to TRBD2. Per the germline V gene, CDR1 is SQVTM and CDR2 is ANQGSEA. The ends lost 6 bases at V and 5 bases at J; junction bases unmatched: 11. The CDR3 length is 14 residues. The CDR3, as DNA: TGCAGCGTCTTGAGCGGGAGTGGTGAGGAGACCCAGTACTTC. Its translation: CSVLSGSGEETQYF. Full variable domain (outside the CDR3, taken from reference TRBV29-1 and TRBJ2-5): SAVISQKPSRDICQRGTSLTIQCQVDSQVTMMFWYRQQPGQSLTLIATANQGSEATYESGFVIDKFPISRPNLTFSTLTVSNMSPEDSSIYLCSVLSGSGEETQYFGPGTRLLVL.

This clonotype appeared many times. The chain has TRBV6-2 or TRBV6-3 and TRBJ2-7; TRBD2 is a possible D gene (6 bases). In germline, CDR1 is MNHEY, CDR2 SVGEGT. The CDR3 loop spans 14 amino acids. Trimming took 5 bases from V and 7 from J, leaving 18 bases between them. The CDR3 DNA follows: TGTGCCAGCAGTGAACCGGGACTTCCCTTTGAGCAGTACTTC. It yields the protein CASSEPGLPFEQYF.

The V gene is TRBV24-1, the J gene TRBJ1-1; D uncertain. The V end was cut by 9 bases, the J end by 1 base, with 8 bases between. CDR3 size: 12 residues. CDR1 is KGHDR and CDR2 is SFDVKD in the germline V gene. The CDR3 DNA follows: TGTGCCACCTCCCGGGGGAACACTGAAGCTTTCTTT. Translation: CATSRGNTEAFF.

Only a few counts were recorded for this clonotype. The chain uses TRBV28 and TRBJ2-3; 7 positions match TRBD1. The CDR3 spans 13 residues. Germline V lookup: CDR1 MDHEN, CDR2 SYDVKM. J lost 1 base, V lost 11 bases, and 6 bases had no gene match. The CDR3 region is CAHGTAGTDTQYF. As DNA, the CDR3 is TGTGCCCATGGGACAGCTGGCACAGATACGCAGTATTTT.

This clonotype was recorded a few times. This rearrangement joins TRBV6-1 to TRBJ2-2; D might be TRBD1 (6 bases). V was clipped by 8 bases and J by 0 bases, with 7 bases between them. The CDR3 length is 13 residues. Germline V gene data show CDR1 as MNHNS and CDR2 as SASEGT. The CDR3 region has the DNA TGTGCCAGCGACAGGCCGAACACCGGGGAGCTGTTTTTT. Residues: CASDRPNTGELFF.

This clonotype was seen repeatedly, ten times or more. The gene calls are TRBV2 and TRBJ1-4; no clear D. V dropped 7 bases and J dropped 8 bases, with 5 bases sitting between them. This CDR3 is 10 amino acids long. Germline V gene data show CDR1 as SNHLY and CDR2 as FYNNEI. CDR3 sequence (DNA): TGTGCCAGCATAGGAGAAAAACTGTTTTTT. This encodes CASIGEKLFF.

This clonotype was seen only a few times. The chain links TRBV11-2 to TRBJ2-3; D gene ambiguous. This CDR3 contains 14 residues. V lost 5 bases and J 5 bases, leaving 14 bases between the germline ends. Germline CDR1 and CDR2: SGHAT and FQNNGV. The CDR3 DNA sequence: TGTGCCAGCAGCGGACCCGGAGTTAGAGATACGCAGTATTTT. Its protein is CASSGPGVRDTQYF. The full variable domain, its missing parts supplied by reference TRBV11-2 and TRBJ2-3, is EAGVAQSPRYKIIEKRQSVAFWCNPISGHATLYWYQQILGQGPKLLIQFQNNGVVDDSQLPKDRFSAERLKGVDSTLKIQPAKLEDSAVYLCASSGPGVRDTQYFGPGTRLTVL.